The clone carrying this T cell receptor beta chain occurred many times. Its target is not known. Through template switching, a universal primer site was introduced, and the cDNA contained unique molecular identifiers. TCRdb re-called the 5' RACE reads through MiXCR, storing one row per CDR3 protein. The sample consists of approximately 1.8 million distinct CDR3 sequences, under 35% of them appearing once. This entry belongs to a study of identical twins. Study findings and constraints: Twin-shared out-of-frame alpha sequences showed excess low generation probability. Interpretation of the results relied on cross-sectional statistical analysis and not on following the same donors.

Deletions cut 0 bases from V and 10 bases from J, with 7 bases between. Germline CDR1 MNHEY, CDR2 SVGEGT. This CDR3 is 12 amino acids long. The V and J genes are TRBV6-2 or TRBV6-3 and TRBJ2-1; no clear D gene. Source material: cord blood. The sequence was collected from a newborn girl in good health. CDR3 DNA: TGTGCCAGCAGTTACTCCAGACCGGAGCAGTTCTTC. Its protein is CASSYSRPEQFF.